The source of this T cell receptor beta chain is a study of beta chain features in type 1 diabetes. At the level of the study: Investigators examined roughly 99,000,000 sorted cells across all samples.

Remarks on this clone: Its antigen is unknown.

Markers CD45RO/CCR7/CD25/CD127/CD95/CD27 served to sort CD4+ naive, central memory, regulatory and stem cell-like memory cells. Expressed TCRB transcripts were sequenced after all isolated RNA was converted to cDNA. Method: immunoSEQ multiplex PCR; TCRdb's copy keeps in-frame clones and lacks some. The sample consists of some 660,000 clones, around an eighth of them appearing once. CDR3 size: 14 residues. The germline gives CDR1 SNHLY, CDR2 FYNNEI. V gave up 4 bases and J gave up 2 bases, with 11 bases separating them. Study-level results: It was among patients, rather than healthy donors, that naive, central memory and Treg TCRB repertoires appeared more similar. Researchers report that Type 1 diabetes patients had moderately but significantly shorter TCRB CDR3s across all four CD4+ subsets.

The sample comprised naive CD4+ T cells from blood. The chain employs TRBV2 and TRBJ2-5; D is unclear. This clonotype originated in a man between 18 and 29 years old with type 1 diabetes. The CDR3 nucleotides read TGTGCCAGCAGTGGATGGCAGCTGCAAGAGACCCAGTACTTC. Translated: CASSGWQLQETQYF.